The rows below give T cell receptor beta chains drawn from one sample of a study of blood T cell repertoires in COVID-19. Clones were sequenced by immunoSEQ multiplex PCR, and TCRdb holds only the in-frame ones, with some missing. The sample lists some 150,000 clones, 85% to 90% occurring once. Sequenced: peripheral blood. The receptors were gathered from a man between 18 and 29 years old with active or convalescent COVID-19. Each CDR3 is given with its conserved first and last residue. D genes are given only for firm matches. Part of the rows lack a size; the others show once, few, many or a class for expanded clones.

D gene	V gene	clone size	J gene	CDR3 protein	CDR3 DNA
-	TRBV12-3/TRBV12-4	few	TRBJ1-2	CASLDSPNYGYTF	TGTGCCAGTCTGGACAGTCCTAACTATGGCTACACCTTC
-	TRBV18	once	TRBJ2-7	CASSPYQGPEEQYF	TGTGCCAGCTCACCGTATCAGGGCCCGGAGGAGCAGTACTTC
-	TRBV6-2/TRBV6-3	-	TRBJ1-2	CASSYRGYGYTF	TGTGCCAGCAGTTACCGGGGGTATGGCTACACCTTC
TRBD1	TRBV7-9	-	TRBJ1-2	CASSDRDSYGYTF	TGTGCCAGCAGCGATCGGGACAGCTATGGCTACACCTTC
-	TRBV15	-	TRBJ1-2	CATSRSNYGYTF	TGTGCCACATCCAGATCTAACTATGGCTACACCTTC
-	TRBV12-3/TRBV12-4	-	TRBJ1-4	CASSLVSYSKLFF	TGTGCCAGCAGTTTGGTATCCTATTCAAAACTGTTTTTT
-	TRBV19	-	TRBJ1-3	CASSISYSGNTIYF	TGTGCCAGTAGTATATCCTACTCTGGAAACACCATATATTTT
-	TRBV5-5	-	TRBJ1-5	CASSLAYRVLRQPQHF	TGTGCCAGCAGCTTAGCCTACAGGGTACTACGGCAGCCCCAGCATTTT
TRBD2	TRBV9	-	TRBJ2-7	CASSEGTSGTYEQYF	TGTGCCAGCAGCGAGGGGACTAGCGGGACCTACGAGCAGTACTTC
TRBD2	TRBV27	-	TRBJ2-1	CASSPIGVAGGQGEQFF	TGTGCCAGCAGTCCAATAGGGGTAGCGGGGGGCCAGGGTGAGCAGTTCTTC
-	TRBV14	-	TRBJ1-2	CASRRVEEGYTF	TGTGCCAGCAGGCGAGTTGAAGAGGGCTACACCTTC
TRBD1	TRBV7-8	-	TRBJ2-2	CASSIRGTGNTGELFF	TGTGCCAGCAGCATCAGGGGGACAGGGAACACCGGGGAGCTGTTTTTT
-	TRBV24-1	-	TRBJ2-3	CATQGFADTQYF	TGTGCCACACAGGGTTTTGCAGATACGCAGTATTTT
-	TRBV10-3	-	TRBJ1-2	CAISLEIGRVEAYGYTF	TGTGCCATCAGTTTGGAAATTGGGAGGGTCGAAGCGTATGGCTACACCTTC
-	TRBV3-1/TRBV3-2	-	TRBJ1-2	CASSQVTQGRGYTF	TGTGCCAGCAGCCAAGTAACACAGGGCCGAGGCTACACCTTC
TRBD2	TRBV11-3	once	TRBJ2-7	CASSLGQLAGYEQYF	TGTGCCAGCAGCTTAGGCCAACTAGCGGGATACGAGCAGTACTTC
-	TRBV18	once	TRBJ1-1	CASSPLLPEAFF	TGTGCCAGCTCACCGTTACTCCCTGAAGCTTTCTTT
TRBD1	TRBV3-1/TRBV3-2	-	TRBJ1-4	CASSQDTGANEKLFF	TGTGCCAGCAGCCAGGATACAGGGGCTAATGAAAAACTGTTTTTT
TRBD1	TRBV7-8	once	TRBJ1-5	CASSWDRNQPQHF	TGTGCCAGCAGCTGGGACAGAAATCAGCCCCAGCATTTT
-	TRBV7-2	-	TRBJ1-6	CASSLDGSYNSPLHF	TGTGCCAGCAGCTTAGACGGCTCCTATAATTCACCCCTCCACTTT
TRBD2	TRBV2	-	TRBJ2-1	CASSKGLAGGTYNEQFF	TGTGCCAGCAGTAAAGGGTTAGCGGGGGGGACCTACAATGAGCAGTTCTTC
-	TRBV3-1/TRBV3-2	-	TRBJ2-1	CASSHKGDTDNEQFF	TGTGCCAGCAGCCACAAGGGGGATACCGACAATGAGCAGTTCTTC
-	TRBV4-2	-	TRBJ2-3	CASSPRSWTADTDTQYF	TGTGCCAGCAGCCCCCGGAGTTGGACAGCCGACACAGATACGCAGTATTTT
-	TRBV2	-	TRBJ1-1	CASNMDTERAFF	TGTGCCAGCAACATGGACACCGAAAGAGCTTTCTTT
-	TRBV28	once	TRBJ1-2	CASMRLNYGYTF	TGTGCCAGCATGAGGTTGAACTATGGCTACACCTTC